This T cell receptor (beta chain) was recorded in a study of molecular identifiers for immune sequencing clone quantification. This clonotype was found many times. The antigen remains unidentified. Study-wide findings and caveats: Whereas clones above 20 RNA copies held under 1% of naive-cell molecules, they held over 97% of effector molecules. For highly expanded clones, sizes could be underestimated when identical TCR molecules share a barcode.

One entry per CDR3 protein results from TCRdb running MiXCR on the PCR reads. The table shows 490,000 or so distinct CDR3 sequences, with roughly a fifth occurring only once. Germline loops: CDR1 MNHEY, CDR2 SVGEGT. The CDR3 totals 14 residues. V shed 6 bases and J shed 4 bases, with 13 bases lying between them. Material for sequencing was naive CD8+ T cells from blood, with Jurkat cell RNA spiked in. Subset in this sample: FACS-sorted CD8+CD4-CCR7+CD45RA+ naive T cells. The sequence was collected from a human donor in good health. Some libraries in this study had Jurkat cell RNA spiked in. The gene calls are TRBV6-2 or TRBV6-3 and TRBJ1-5; D not certain. CDR3: CASSRFVPNQPQHF. For the CDR3, the DNA is TGTGCCAGCAGCCGTTTCGTCCCAAATCAGCCCCAGCATTTT.